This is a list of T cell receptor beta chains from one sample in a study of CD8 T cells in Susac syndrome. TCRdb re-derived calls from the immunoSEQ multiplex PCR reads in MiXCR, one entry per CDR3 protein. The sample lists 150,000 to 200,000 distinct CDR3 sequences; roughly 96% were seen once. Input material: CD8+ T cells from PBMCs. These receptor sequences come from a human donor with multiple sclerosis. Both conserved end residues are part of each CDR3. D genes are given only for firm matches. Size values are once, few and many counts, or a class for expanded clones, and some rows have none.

CDR3: CASSLRKTQYF
DNA: TGCGCCAGCAGCCTGCGCAAGACCCAGTACTTC
D: -
J: TRBJ2-5
size: -
V: TRBV5-1

CDR3: CASSQEFRQVNTEAFF
DNA: TGTGCCAGCAGCCAAGAATTTAGACAGGTGAACACTGAAGCTTTCTTT
D: -
J: TRBJ1-1
size: -
V: TRBV14

CDR3: CSADQGVGEKLFF
DNA: TGCAGCGCGGATCAGGGGGTCGGCGAAAAACTGTTTTTT
D: TRBD1
J: TRBJ1-4
size: -
V: TRBV29-1

CDR3: CASSARRSENSPLHF
DNA: TGTGCCAGCAGCGCCCGGCGTAGTGAGAATTCACCCCTCCACTTT
D: -
J: TRBJ1-6
size: -
V: TRBV13

CDR3: CASRVSTFGQTNYGYTF
DNA: TGTGCCAGTAGAGTATCTACCTTTGGACAGACTAACTATGGCTACACCTTC
D: -
J: TRBJ1-2
size: -
V: TRBV19

CDR3: CASRGQEQYF
DNA: TGTGCCAGCAGGGGCCAGGAGCAGTACTTC
D: -
J: TRBJ2-7
size: few
V: TRBV2

CDR3: CASTTSYSYNEQFF
DNA: TGTGCCAGTACCACTTCCTACTCCTACAATGAGCAGTTCTTC
D: -
J: TRBJ2-1
size: -
V: TRBV28

CDR3: CASSQGLGEQYF
DNA: TGCGCCAGCAGCCAGGGGTTAGGCGAGCAGTACTTC
D: -
J: TRBJ2-7
size: -
V: TRBV5-1

CDR3: CSSVVAGGYNEQFF
DNA: TGCAGCTCTGTCGTCGCGGGAGGTTACAATGAGCAGTTCTTC
D: TRBD2
J: TRBJ2-1
size: -
V: TRBV29-1

CDR3: CASSLQIAGYNEQFF
DNA: TGCGCCAGCAGCCTCCAAATAGCGGGATACAATGAGCAGTTCTTC
D: TRBD2
J: TRBJ2-1
size: once
V: TRBV5-1

CDR3: CASGMADAVLAKNIQYF
DNA: TGTGCTAGTGGGATGGCAGACGCAGTACTAGCCAAAAACATTCAGTACTTC
D: -
J: TRBJ2-4
size: -
V: TRBV12-5

CDR3: CATSAGTSGFYEQYF
DNA: TGTGCCACCAGCGCCGGGACTAGCGGTTTCTACGAGCAGTACTTC
D: TRBD2
J: TRBJ2-7
size: -
V: TRBV15

CDR3: CASNPGTAPSSYNEQFF
DNA: TGTGCCAGCAATCCAGGGACAGCACCGAGCTCCTACAATGAGCAGTTCTTC
D: TRBD1
J: TRBJ2-1
size: once
V: TRBV7-9

CDR3: CASVEGDYLMIF
DNA: TGTGCCAGCGTGGAGGGCGATTACCTTATGATCTTC
D: -
J: TRBJ2-1
size: -
V: TRBV2

CDR3: CASSDAVGSYNEQFF
DNA: TGTGCCAGCAGTGACGCGGTTGGATCCTACAATGAGCAGTTCTTC
D: -
J: TRBJ2-1
size: -
V: TRBV6-1

CDR3: CASSSSGRIQETQYF
DNA: TGTGCCAGCAGTTCTAGCGGGAGGATCCAAGAGACCCAGTACTTC
D: TRBD2
J: TRBJ2-5
size: -
V: TRBV27

CDR3: CASSQDHRERQETQYF
DNA: TGTGCCAGCAGCCAAGATCACCGGGAGAGGCAAGAGACCCAGTACTTC
D: -
J: TRBJ2-5
size: once
V: TRBV3-1

CDR3: CASSQAQGWAIQYF
DNA: TGTGCCAGCAGCCAAGCTCAGGGGTGGGCCATTCAGTACTTC
D: -
J: TRBJ2-4
size: -
V: TRBV14

CDR3: CASSLEADSTDTQYF
DNA: TGTGCCAGCAGCTTAGAAGCGGATAGCACAGATACGCAGTATTTT
D: -
J: TRBJ2-3
size: -
V: TRBV13

CDR3: CSVEGLRQYEQYF
DNA: TGCAGCGTTGAGGGGTTGAGGCAGTACGAGCAGTACTTC
D: -
J: TRBJ2-7
size: -
V: TRBV29-1

CDR3: CASSQVTGPRREQYF
DNA: TGCGCCAGCAGCCAAGTAACCGGGCCGCGTCGCGAGCAGTACTTC
D: -
J: TRBJ2-7
size: -
V: TRBV4-1

CDR3: CASSSTPYRARETQYF
DNA: TGTGCCAGCAGTTCCACTCCCTACAGGGCGCGGGAGACCCAGTACTTC
D: -
J: TRBJ2-5
size: -
V: TRBV6-5

CDR3: CATSRVAREVGYEQYF
DNA: TGTGCCACCAGCAGAGTGGCCAGGGAAGTAGGCTACGAGCAGTACTTC
D: -
J: TRBJ2-7
size: -
V: TRBV15

CDR3: CASELGHEQFF
DNA: TGTGCCAGCGAATTGGGCCATGAGCAGTTCTTC
D: -
J: TRBJ2-1
size: -
V: TRBV27

CDR3: CASSRGDRGVAEAFF
DNA: TGTGCCAGCTCGCGTGGGGACAGGGGAGTGGCTGAAGCTTTCTTT
D: TRBD1
J: TRBJ1-1
size: -
V: TRBV18

CDR3: CASSQYQGLGYGYTF
DNA: TGCGCCAGCAGCCAGTATCAGGGTTTGGGGTATGGCTACACCTTC
D: -
J: TRBJ1-2
size: -
V: TRBV4-1

CDR3: CASSKQAGVADTQYF
DNA: TGTGCCAGCAGCAAGCAAGCGGGAGTTGCAGATACGCAGTATTTT
D: TRBD2
J: TRBJ2-3
size: -
V: TRBV7-9

CDR3: CASSDRARETQYF
DNA: TGTGCCAGCAGCGACAGGGCGAGGGAGACCCAGTACTTC
D: TRBD1
J: TRBJ2-5
size: -
V: TRBV27

CDR3: CASSTSSMEQYF
DNA: TGCGCCAGCAGCACTAGTTCGATGGAGCAGTACTTC
D: -
J: TRBJ2-7
size: -
V: TRBV4-1

CDR3: CAWSIIAGVFPGELFF
DNA: TGTGCCTGGAGTATAATAGCGGGAGTTTTCCCCGGGGAGCTGTTTTTT
D: TRBD2
J: TRBJ2-2
size: -
V: TRBV30

CDR3: CASSWGQGVQETQYF
DNA: TGTGCCAGCAGTTGGGGACAGGGGGTACAAGAGACCCAGTACTTC
D: TRBD1
J: TRBJ2-5
size: once
V: TRBV28

CDR3: CASSLSPYTF
DNA: TGTGCCAGCAGCTTATCCCCCTACACCTTC
D: -
J: TRBJ1-2
size: -
V: TRBV7-9

CDR3: CASSLSSGANVLTF
DNA: TGTGCCAGCAGTTTATCGTCTGGGGCCAACGTCCTGACTTTC
D: -
J: TRBJ2-6
size: few
V: TRBV27

CDR3: CASSHGLAGVRDTQYF
DNA: TGTGCCAGCAGCCATGGACTAGCGGGGGTTAGGGATACGCAGTATTTT
D: TRBD2
J: TRBJ2-3
size: -
V: TRBV2

CDR3: CASSGAGEGEQFF
DNA: TGTGCCAGCAGTGGGGCGGGGGAAGGTGAGCAGTTCTTC
D: TRBD2
J: TRBJ2-1
size: -
V: TRBV28

CDR3: CASTPFWAATDTQYF
DNA: TGCGCCAGCACCCCCTTTTGGGCGGCCACAGATACGCAGTATTTT
D: -
J: TRBJ2-3
size: -
V: TRBV5-1

CDR3: CASSYLAGGKDHEQYF
DNA: TGTGCCAGCAGCTACCTAGCGGGGGGCAAGGACCACGAGCAGTACTTC
D: TRBD2
J: TRBJ2-7
size: -
V: TRBV7-6

CDR3: CASSVSGLEGNIQYF
DNA: TGTGCCAGCAGCGTTTCCGGCCTCGAGGGCAACATTCAGTACTTC
D: -
J: TRBJ2-4
size: -
V: TRBV9

CDR3: CASSLVTYGYTF
DNA: TGTGCCAGCAGTTTAGTAACCTATGGCTACACCTTC
D: -
J: TRBJ1-2
size: -
V: TRBV12-3/TRBV12-4

CDR3: CASSNTPSYEQYF
DNA: TGTGCCAGCAGCAATACCCCCTCCTACGAGCAGTACTTC
D: -
J: TRBJ2-7
size: -
V: TRBV11-2

CDR3: CASSTPAWDSYTDTQYF
DNA: TGTGCCAGCAGCACCCCGGCCTGGGACAGTTACACAGATACGCAGTATTTT
D: TRBD1
J: TRBJ2-3
size: -
V: TRBV5-6

CDR3: CSVAGDRVFGELFF
DNA: TGCAGCGTTGCTGGTGACAGGGTTTTCGGGGAGCTGTTTTTT
D: TRBD1
J: TRBJ2-2
size: -
V: TRBV29-1

CDR3: CSVLSGKTYEQYF
DNA: TGCAGTGTTCTTAGCGGGAAAACCTACGAGCAGTACTTC
D: TRBD2
J: TRBJ2-7
size: -
V: TRBV20-1

CDR3: CASSILAYRVETQYF
DNA: TGTGCCAGCAGTATACTAGCGTATCGCGTGGAGACCCAGTACTTC
D: TRBD2
J: TRBJ2-5
size: once
V: TRBV12-3/TRBV12-4

CDR3: CASWEDLLNNEQFF
DNA: TGTGCCAGCTGGGAGGACTTATTAAACAATGAGCAGTTCTTC
D: -
J: TRBJ2-1
size: once
V: TRBV27

CDR3: CASSFGRIIQETQYF
DNA: TGTGCCAGCAGTTTCGGGAGAATAATTCAAGAGACCCAGTACTTC
D: -
J: TRBJ2-5
size: -
V: TRBV12-3/TRBV12-4

CDR3: CAWRPSLTRYEQYF
DNA: TGTGCCTGGAGGCCTAGCTTGACTAGGTACGAGCAGTACTTC
D: -
J: TRBJ2-7
size: -
V: TRBV30

CDR3: CASSVSGFSYGYTF
DNA: TGTGCCAGCAGCGTTTCCGGGTTTTCCTATGGCTACACCTTC
D: -
J: TRBJ1-2
size: -
V: TRBV9

CDR3: CASSPDPRPGRHRETQYF
DNA: TGTGCCAGCAGCCCAGATCCCCGACCGGGACGACACCGAGAGACCCAGTACTTC
D: -
J: TRBJ2-5
size: -
V: TRBV7-3